This is a list of T cell receptor beta chains from one sample in a study of cytomegalovirus exposure and HLA in healthy donors. This table comes from immunoSEQ multiplex PCR, and its TCRdb copy is limited to in-frame clones, with some not included. The repertoire holds around 150,000 clones, with approximately 72% as singletons. The sequencing input was PBMCs. The receptors were gathered from a woman in her fifties or sixties in good health and CMV-seronegative. CDR3s include the opening cysteine and the closing phenylalanine or tryptophan. Each record gives: V gene, J gene, clone size, D gene, CDR3 protein, CDR3 DNA. A D gene is named only where the DNA matches it firmly. Some rows have no size entry. The others give once, few or many, or a class for an expanded clone.

>TRBV6-5|TRBJ1-2|-|TRBD1
CASSNPRGYGYTF
TGTGCCAGCAGTAACCCCAGGGGGTATGGCTACACCTTC
>TRBV12-5|TRBJ2-2|-|TRBD2
CASGLVLAGGSSNTGELFF
TGTGCTAGTGGTTTGGTCCTAGCGGGGGGTTCTTCGAACACCGGGGAGCTGTTTTTT
>TRBV5-1|TRBJ2-7|-|TRBD2
CASSFGTSGPYEQYF
TGCGCCAGCAGCTTCGGGACTAGCGGCCCCTACGAGCAGTACTTC
>TRBV5-1|TRBJ2-6|few|-
CASSLKGLSGANVLTF
TGCGCCAGCAGCTTGAAGGGGCTCTCTGGGGCCAACGTCCTGACTTTC
>TRBV7-9|TRBJ2-2|-|-
CASSFVKNTGELFF
TGTGCCAGCAGCTTTGTCAAGAACACCGGGGAGCTGTTTTTT
>TRBV7-3|TRBJ2-1|-|-
CASSLSPSSNNEQFF
TGTGCCAGCAGCTTAAGCCCTAGCTCCAACAATGAGCAGTTCTTC
>TRBV5-1|TRBJ2-5|few|TRBD2
CASSSSGGAGETQYF
TGCGCCAGCAGCTCGAGCGGGGGGGCCGGTGAGACCCAGTACTTC
>TRBV15|TRBJ2-1|-|-
CATSRGGYNEQFF
TGTGCCACCAGCAGAGGAGGGTACAATGAGCAGTTCTTC
>TRBV5-8|TRBJ2-3|-|-
CASSPRVGSTDTQYF
TGTGCCAGCAGCCCCAGGGTAGGGAGCACAGATACGCAGTATTTT
>TRBV29-1|TRBJ2-3|-|TRBD1
CSVDQTGEGTDTQYF
TGCAGCGTCGACCAGACAGGGGAGGGCACAGATACGCAGTATTTT
>TRBV29-1|TRBJ2-4|-|TRBD2
CSVEGTSGSGSKNIQYF
TGCAGCGTTGAAGGGACTAGCGGGAGCGGGAGCAAAAACATTCAGTACTTC
>TRBV9|TRBJ1-6|-|-
CASSVRGANSPLHF
TGTGCCAGCAGCGTGCGGGGCGCGAATTCACCCCTCCACTTT
>TRBV7-2|TRBJ1-1|once|-
CASSLARTHTEAFF
TGTGCCAGCAGCTTAGCGCGTACTCACACTGAAGCTTTCTTT
>TRBV19|TRBJ1-5|-|-
CASSMYGQGHQPQHF
TGTGCCAGTAGTATGTATGGCCAGGGGCATCAGCCCCAGCATTTT
>TRBV29-1|TRBJ2-2|-|-
CSVRSEMNTGELFF
TGCAGCGTTAGGAGCGAAATGAACACCGGGGAGCTGTTTTTT
>TRBV9|TRBJ2-3|few|-
CASSEEGGSTDTQYF
TGTGCCAGCAGTGAGGAGGGAGGCAGCACAGATACGCAGTATTTT
>TRBV28|TRBJ2-2|-|-
CASENKNTGELFF
TGTGCCAGCGAAAACAAGAACACCGGGGAGCTGTTTTTT
>TRBV15|TRBJ2-1|-|TRBD1
CATSRRTGRNEQFF
TGTGCCACCAGCAGGCGGACAGGTCGGAATGAGCAGTTCTTC
>TRBV29-1|TRBJ2-3|-|-
CSVLGASTDTQYF
TGCAGCGTTCTGGGCGCTAGCACAGATACGCAGTATTTT
>TRBV19|TRBJ2-1|-|-
CASSPSRVQEQFF
TGTGCCAGTAGCCCCTCCAGGGTGCAGGAGCAGTTCTTC
>TRBV27|TRBJ1-5|-|-
CASSLAPYSNQPQHF
TGTGCCAGCAGTCTCGCGCCCTATAGCAATCAGCCCCAGCATTTT
>TRBV7-2|TRBJ2-2|-|-
CASSPGVTGELFF
TGTGCCAGCAGCCCCGGGGTAACCGGGGAGCTGTTTTTT
>TRBV11-2|TRBJ2-5|-|TRBD1
CASSRLRGYQETQYF
TGTGCCAGCAGCCGCCTCAGGGGGTACCAAGAGACCCAGTACTTC
>TRBV29-1|TRBJ2-5|-|-
CSVVRQGGGETQYF
TGCAGCGTTGTAAGGCAGGGGGGCGGGGAGACCCAGTACTTC
>TRBV7-2|TRBJ2-5|-|-
CASSFFIGETQYF
TGTGCCAGCAGCTTTTTCATCGGGGAGACCCAGTACTTC
>TRBV7-2|TRBJ2-3|-|TRBD2
CASSTGTSGWGQYF
TGTGCCAGCAGCACAGGGACTAGCGGGTGGGGGCAGTATTTT
>TRBV18|TRBJ1-1|-|TRBD1
CASSPRTGERNTEAFF
TGTGCCAGCTCACCCAGGACAGGGGAGAGAAACACTGAAGCTTTCTTT
>TRBV9|TRBJ2-1|few|TRBD2
CASSVQIAGVYNEQFF
TGTGCCAGCAGCGTCCAAATAGCGGGGGTCTACAATGAGCAGTTCTTC
>TRBV4-1|TRBJ2-1|-|TRBD2
CASSQSWRGGRPYNEQFF
TGCGCCAGCAGCCAAAGTTGGCGGGGGGGCCGTCCTTACAATGAGCAGTTCTTC